This T cell receptor (beta chain) stems from a study of shared clonotypes between healthy human individuals (dated by TCRdb to 2020 to 2022). Some background on the complete study: The cohort included three men and a couple of women between 18 and 49 years of age. Different laboratories and diverse techniques were used to prepare libraries and sequence TCR repertoires, to increase sequencing depth and limit assay-specific biases. Per donor, leukapheresis produced somewhere between about 0.94 and 10 billion PBMCs. Per donor, three plates each were used for CD4 naive and CD4 memory, two for CD8 naive, and one for CD8 memory. To estimate repertoire size and how much clonotype sharing occurs between individuals, the study deeply sequenced the blood TCR repertoires of five healthy adults.

Study-level results and caveats: When several donors were compared, the shared fraction of clonotypes was around 5% for naive CD4, 3.5% to 4% for naive CD8, 2.3% for memory CD4, and 0.35% to 0.4% for memory CD8. Naive subsets generally had larger estimated clonotype richness than memory subsets did. Because the study included only a small number of donors, the genetic and exposure-history diversity represented was limited. Pairwise subsampling led to the expectation that sequencing depth would affect the degree of clonotype sharing among donors. Rarefaction of sorted-subset datasets indicated incomplete sequencing despite the large sequencing depth. Compared with non-shared clonotypes, clonotypes shared by all four sorted-subset donors had higher generation probabilities. Sampling was restricted to blood, and TCR repertoires in tissues likely differ from the TCR repertoires found in blood.

Using the deep immunoSEQ assay, TCR CDR3 regions were amplified from genomic DNA by multiplex PCR. Extracted genomic DNA from each cell subset was distributed evenly across all wells of several immunoSEQ 96-well plates, and each plate was treated as a replicate. For sorted subsets, around 0.2 ug genomic DNA, equal to about 30,000 T cell genomes, was loaded into each replicate PCR. Purified libraries were measured with a Qubit 3.0 fluorometer, size-checked on a Bioanalyzer 2100, and measured again with the KAPA Library Quantification kit. Each immunoSEQ 96-well plate was sequenced on its own single-read 150-cycle Illumina NextSeq 550 flow cell. Processing in the source paper ran as follows. Because only junctional sequences without quality scores were contained in the immunoSEQ output, filtering matching that applied to full-length reads could not be performed. Sequences were annotated with PyIR, a Python wrapper for IgBLAST v1.9, and V/J genes and CDR3 were assigned using IMGT germline references. Reads were removed for weak V/J assignments (E-value above 1e-6), missing CDR3, stop codons, out-of-frame junctions, or ambiguous translated residues. V3J clonotypes were defined as sequences sharing the same inferred V gene, J gene, and CDR3 amino acid sequence. To compute the percentage overlap between repertoires, the number of shared unique clonotypes was divided by the size of the smaller repertoire. Repertoire richness was assessed with RTK rarefaction, the Chao1 estimator, and Recon v2.1 estimates of unobserved clonotypes. Generation probabilities for all TCRbeta clonotypes obtained by the gDNA method from a handful of donors were computed using OLGA. In TCRdb, the immuneACCESS table is reduced to in-frame sequences with V and J assigned. These tables do not hold every clone; where another copy was compared, an unresolved V gene accounts for under half, and the others remain unexplained. Clonal size and the V and J genes are those of that table, whereas D and trimming came from the DNA. Present in this sample are around 2,100,000 clones, roughly 95% of which were seen just once. The top ten clones comprise 0.9% to 1.5% of the sample.

Spanning cysteine to phenylalanine, the CDR3 consists of 13 amino acids. Only CDR3 DNA is held: 39 bases, read in frame from base 1. V sheds 6 bases and J sheds 3 bases, leaving 11 bases between their ends. CDR1 and CDR2 are read off the germline V gene as MDHEN and SYDVKM. On this clone itself: Its binding antigen is unknown. Base qualities are not at hand, and no much larger clone is one base apart.

CD8 naive samples were CD45RO-negative cells positively selected for CCR7, giving a CD45RA+CCR7+ population that excluded TemRA cells. The donors were healthy, HIV-negative adults with no recently reported acute infections or vaccinations. All donors were Caucasian adults living in Nashville, Tennessee, USA. Blood was obtained by leukapheresis, after which PBMCs were separated by Ficoll-Histopaque density gradient centrifugation and cryopreserved in liquid nitrogen vapor phase. Analytical flow cytometry was used to check the purity and quantity of every magnetically sorted T cell population. From each sorted fraction, genomic DNA was isolated and quantified by UV absorbance on a Nanodrop 2000c.

This TCR was recovered from a young man in good health. Sequencing was carried out using naive CD8+ T cells sorted from blood. The label giving this sample's cell subset or site can be read as: CD45RA+CCR7+. The sequence links TRBV28 to TRBJ1-1, and possibly TRBD1, on 5 matching bases. The nucleotide sequence reads TGTGCCAGCAGAGAGAGGGGCCACACTGAAGCTTTCTTT. This translates into CASRERGHTEAFF. Supplemented by the reference TRBV28 and TRBJ1-1 proteins around the CDR3, the complete variable domain is DVKVTQSSRYLVKRTGEKVFLECVQDMDHENMFWYRQDPGLGLRLIYFSYDVKMKEKGDIPEGYSVSREKKERFSLILESASTNQTSMYLCASRERGHTEAFFGQGTRLTVV.